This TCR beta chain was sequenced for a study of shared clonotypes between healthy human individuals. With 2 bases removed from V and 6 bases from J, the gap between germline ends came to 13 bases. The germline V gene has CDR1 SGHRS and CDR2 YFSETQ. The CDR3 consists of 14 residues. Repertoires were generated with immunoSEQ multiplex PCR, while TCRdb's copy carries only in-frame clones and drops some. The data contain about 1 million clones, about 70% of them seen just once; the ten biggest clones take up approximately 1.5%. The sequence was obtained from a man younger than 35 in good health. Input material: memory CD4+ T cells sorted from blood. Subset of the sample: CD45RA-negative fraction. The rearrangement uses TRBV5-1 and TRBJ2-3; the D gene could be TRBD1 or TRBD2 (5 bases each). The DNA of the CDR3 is TGCGCCAGCAGCTTTCTCGGGGCAGGGGATACGCAGTATTTT. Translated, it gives CASSFLGAGDTQYF.